Shown below are 13 T cell receptor beta chains from a single sample sequenced in a study of blood T cell repertoires in COVID-19. Clones were sequenced by immunoSEQ multiplex PCR, and TCRdb holds only the in-frame ones, with some missing. The sample lists about 21,000 clones, approximately 85% occurring once. Specimen: peripheral blood. These receptors all come from a human donor with active COVID-19. The donor label of this sample is uncertain.

The CDR3: CASSLGGGSLTGTQYF. CDR3 in DNA: TGTGCCAGCAGCTTAGGCGGCGGGAGCTTAACAGGGACCCAGTACTTC. V gene TRBV7-6 combines with J gene TRBJ2-5; 7 bases line up with TRBD2. There are 16 residues in the CDR3. Germline values: CDR1 SGHVS, CDR2 FNYEAQ. J was trimmed by 7 bases and V by 1 base; bases with no gene match: 12.

This chain joins TRBV27 and TRBJ2-7; possibly TRBD1 for D (5 bases). The CDR3 spans 14 residues. Germline V CDR1 and CDR2: MNHEY, SMNVEV (reference sequence). V lost 7 bases to trimming and J lost 5 bases, with 18 bases between them. Here the CDR3 reads CASTPWGRANEQYF. CDR3 DNA: TGTGCCAGCACCCCTTGGGGCAGGGCAAACGAGCAGTACTTC.

This chain joins TRBV5-5 and TRBJ2-3; 7 nucleotides align to TRBD2. V lost 1 base to trimming and J lost 5 bases; unmatched junction nucleotides: 4. Germline assignment: CDR1 SGHKS and CDR2 YYEKEE (reference sequence). The CDR3 totals 14 residues. The CDR3 sequence: CASSLRTSQDTQYF. The CDR3 DNA sequence: TGTGCCAGCAGCTTGAGGACTAGTCAAGATACGCAGTATTTT.

The chain has TRBV6-5 and TRBJ2-4; D might be TRBD2 (6 bases). The CDR3 sequence is 13 residues long. Trimming shortened V by 7 bases and J by 6 bases, and 13 bases separated the two germline ends. Germline V gene sequence: CDR1 MNHEY, CDR2 SVGAGI. The CDR3 nucleotides are TGTGCCAGCACCCCGGGACTCATAAACATTCAGTACTTC. Translation gives CASTPGLINIQYF.

The chain combines TRBV7-8 with TRBJ1-2; a weak D match, TRBD1 (5 bases). The V gene lost 2 bases and the J gene lost 2 bases, with 12 bases spanning the gap. The germline V gene encodes CDR1 SGHVS and CDR2 FQNEAQ. This CDR3 is 15 amino acids long. For the CDR3, the DNA is TGTGCCAGCAGCTTAACGGCAGGGTTAAACTATGGCTACACCTTC. Translating it yields CASSLTAGLNYGYTF.

This chain links TRBV7-9 with TRBJ2-3; 9 bases align to TRBD1. The CDR3 runs to 16 residues. From germline, CDR1 is SEHNR and CDR2 FQNEAQ (reference sequence). V shed 5 bases and J 2 bases; nucleotides not matched to a gene: 8. The CDR3 protein is CASSRMGQGVTDTQYF. CDR3 nucleotides: TGTGCCAGCAGCCGGATGGGACAGGGAGTCACAGATACGCAGTATTTT.

The chain uses TRBV11-3 and TRBJ2-7; D unresolved. CDR1 and CDR2 from the germline V gene are SGHNT and YENEEA. The CDR3 extends over 13 amino acids. The V gene lost 2 bases and the J gene lost 2 bases, with 7 bases spanning the gap. The DNA for the CDR3 is TGTGCCAGCAGCTTATTTAGTGCCTACGAGCAGTACTTC. It specifies CASSLFSAYEQYF.

This clone has just one count. CDR3 amino acids: CAISESGMVGNEQFF. CDR3 nucleotide sequence: TGTGCCATCAGCGAAAGCGGAATGGTGGGCAATGAGCAGTTCTTC. The chain recombines TRBV10-3 with TRBJ2-1; possibly TRBD2 for D (5 bases). V lost 6 bases, J lost 6 bases, and 18 bases lay in between. Germline CDR1 reads ENHRY; CDR2 reads SYGVKD. This CDR3 is 15 amino acids long.

The gene calls are TRBV4-2 and TRBJ1-2; TRBD1 matches at 9 bases. With V trimmed by 1 base and J by 3 bases, 12 bases remained unmatched. This CDR3 region has 18 residues. In germline, CDR1 is LGHNA, CDR2 YNFKEQ. The CDR3 nucleotides are TGTGCCAGCAGCCAAGGAGGTTACAGGGGGCGCGGGGACTATGGCTACACCTTC. Encoded protein: CASSQGGYRGRGDYGYTF.

The chain carries TRBV11-3 and TRBJ2-7, with 13 bases aligning to TRBD2. This CDR3 is 16 amino acids long. Trimming cost V 0 bases and J 4 bases; bases outside gene matches: 3. Per germline, CDR1 SGHNT and CDR2 YENEEA. For the CDR3, the DNA is TGTGCCAGCAGCTTAGAGGGACTAGCGGGATCGTACGAGCAGTACTTC. Residues: CASSLEGLAGSYEQYF.

There are a few counts of this clone. The CDR3 region is CASSLHPSVYEQYF. In nucleotides, the CDR3 is TGCGCCAGCAGCTTGCACCCCTCGGTCTACGAGCAGTACTTC. The rearrangement joins TRBV5-1 to TRBJ2-7; D gene unclear. The CDR3 spans 14 residues. Per the germline V gene, CDR1 is SGHRS and CDR2 is YFSETQ. Trimming stripped 1 base from V and 3 bases from J, with 11 bases between. The variable domain in full, completed from reference TRBV5-1 and TRBJ2-7, reads KAGVTQTPRYLIKTRGQQVTLSCSPISGHRSVSWYQQTPGQGLQFLFEYFSETQRNKGNFPGRFSGRQFSNSRSEMNVSTLELGDSALYLCASSLHPSVYEQYFGPGTRLTVT.

V is TRBV7-9 and J is TRBJ2-7; D perhaps matches TRBD2 (6 bases). V dropped 1 base and J dropped 4 bases, with 11 bases sitting between them. The CDR3 loop spans 14 amino acids. Germline V lookup: CDR1 SEHNR, CDR2 FQNEAQ (reference sequence). The CDR3 region is CASSLGGTEYEQYF. CDR3 coding DNA: TGTGCCAGCAGCTTAGGGGGGACTGAATACGAGCAGTACTTC.

The chain recombines TRBV6-5 with TRBJ1-2, with TRBD1 as a possible D gene (6 bases). The V end lost 10 bases, the J end lost 2 bases, and 11 bases lay between the germline ends. The CDR3 extends over 12 amino acids. Germline values: CDR1 MNHEY, CDR2 SVGAGI. CDR3 sequence: CATAQGNYGYTF. The CDR3 DNA reads as TGTGCCACCGCACAGGGAAACTATGGCTACACCTTC.